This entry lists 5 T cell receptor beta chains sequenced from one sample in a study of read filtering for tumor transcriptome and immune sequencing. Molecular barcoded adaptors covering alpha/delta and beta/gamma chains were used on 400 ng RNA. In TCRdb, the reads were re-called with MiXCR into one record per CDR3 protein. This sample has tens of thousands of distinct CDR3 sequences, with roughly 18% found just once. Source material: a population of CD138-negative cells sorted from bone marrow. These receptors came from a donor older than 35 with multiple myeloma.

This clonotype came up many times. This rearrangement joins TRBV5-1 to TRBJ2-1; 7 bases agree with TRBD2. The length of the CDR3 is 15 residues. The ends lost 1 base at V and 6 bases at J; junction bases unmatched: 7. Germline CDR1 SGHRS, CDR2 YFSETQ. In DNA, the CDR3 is TGCGCCAGCAGCTTGACGGGAGGCTTCGGCAATGAGCAGTTCTTC. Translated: CASSLTGGFGNEQFF.

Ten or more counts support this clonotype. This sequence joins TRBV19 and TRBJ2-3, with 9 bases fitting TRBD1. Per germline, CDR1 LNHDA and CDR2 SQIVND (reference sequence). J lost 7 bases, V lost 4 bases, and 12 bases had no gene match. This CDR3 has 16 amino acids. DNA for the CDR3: TGTGCCAGTAGTAGGACTTCGGGACAGGGTTTAAATACGCAGTATTTT. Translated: CASSRTSGQGLNTQYF.

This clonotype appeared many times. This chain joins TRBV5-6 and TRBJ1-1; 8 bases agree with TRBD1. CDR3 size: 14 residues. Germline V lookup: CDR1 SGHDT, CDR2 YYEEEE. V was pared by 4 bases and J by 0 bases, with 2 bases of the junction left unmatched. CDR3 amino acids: CASSETGVNTEAFF. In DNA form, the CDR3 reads TGTGCCAGCAGCGAGACAGGGGTGAACACTGAAGCTTTCTTT. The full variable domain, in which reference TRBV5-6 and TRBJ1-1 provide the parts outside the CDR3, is DAGVTQSPTHLIKTRGQQVTLRCSPKSGHDTVSWYQQALGQGPQFIFQYYEEEERQRGNFPDRFSGHQFPNYSSELNVNALLLGDSALYLCASSETGVNTEAFFGQGTRLTVV.

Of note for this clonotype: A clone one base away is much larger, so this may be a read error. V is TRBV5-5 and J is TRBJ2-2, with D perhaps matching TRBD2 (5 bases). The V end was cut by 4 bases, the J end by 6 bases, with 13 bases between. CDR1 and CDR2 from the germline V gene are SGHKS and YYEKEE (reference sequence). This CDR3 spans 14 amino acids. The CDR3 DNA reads TGTGCCAGCAGCCTGGTGAGGGCCGCCGGGGAGCTGTTTTTT. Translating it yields CASSLVRAAGELFF.

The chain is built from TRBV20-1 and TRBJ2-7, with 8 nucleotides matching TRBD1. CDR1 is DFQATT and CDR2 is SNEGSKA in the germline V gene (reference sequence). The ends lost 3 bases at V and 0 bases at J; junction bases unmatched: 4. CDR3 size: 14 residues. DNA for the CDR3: TGCAGTGCTAGCAATACAGGGGGCTCCTACGAGCAGTACTTC. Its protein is CSASNTGGSYEQYF.